These 15 T cell receptor beta chains originate from one sample sequenced in a study of response to subunit inactivated influenza vaccine (dated by TCRdb to 2016 to 2019). Receptors were amplified or captured by RT-PCR. This sample was sequenced with an Illumina HiSeq 2500. Using fastp trimming at Q25 and MiXCR clonotype assembly, TCRdb reanalyzed the public sequencing data and kept in-frame beta chains. Entries are consolidated by CDR3 protein sequence, retaining the most common genes and DNA. Here the sample has roughly 790,000 distinct CDR3 sequences; around 20% occur a single time. The ten largest clonotypes hold 9.5% to 13% of the sample. This sample comprised PBMCs from blood, obtained roughly 5 days after vaccination. All receptors come from a man in his fifties who received an inactivated influenza vaccine. Donor details come from another sample of the same person, matched by shared clones.

The chain employs TRBV20-1 and TRBJ2-7; D perhaps matches TRBD2 (5 bases). V was cut by 6 bases and J by 0 bases, with 15 bases left in between. CDR3 length: 14 amino acids. Germline V gives CDR1 DFQATT, CDR2 SNEGSKA (reference sequence). The CDR3 bases are TGCAGTGCCCCGGACTTTAGTAGCTCCTACGAGCAGTACTTC. Protein: CSAPDFSSSYEQYF.

This chain joins TRBV4-3 and TRBJ1-3; a possible D gene is TRBD1 (5 bases). The V end lost 1 base, the J end lost 4 bases, and 8 bases lay between the germline ends. Germline-derived CDR1 and CDR2 are LGHNA and YSLEER. The length of the CDR3 is 14 residues. CDR3 loop: CASSQVGRGNTIYF. The CDR3 bases are TGCGCCAGCAGCCAAGTGGGGCGCGGAAACACCATATATTTT.

V usage is TRBV27 and J usage is TRBJ2-1, with unresolved D. V lost 5 bases and J lost 5, with 22 bases in between. The CDR3 is 17 amino acids. Germline CDR1 MNHEY, CDR2 SMNVEV (reference sequence). The CDR3 spells CASSALKLHRKNNEQFF. The CDR3 bases are TGTGCCAGCAGTGCGCTGAAGTTGCATCGAAAAAACAATGAGCAGTTCTTC.

This clonotype was observed a handful of times. The chain links TRBV20-1 to TRBJ1-1; 8 bases line up with TRBD1. V was pared by 4 bases and J by 5 bases, with 12 bases of the junction left unmatched. The CDR3 extends over 15 amino acids. CDR1 is DFQATT, CDR2 SNEGSKA, per germline (reference sequence). This CDR3 reads CSANYPRGRGTEAFF. CDR3 coding DNA: TGCAGTGCTAATTACCCCAGGGGGCGAGGGACTGAAGCTTTCTTT.

The J gene is TRBJ2-3, the V gene TRBV7-2, with TRBD2 matching 8 bases. The V gene's germline CDR1 is SGHTA and CDR2 FQGNSA. With V trimmed by 5 bases and J by 4 bases, 11 bases remained unmatched. CDR3 length equals 16 residues. The DNA of the CDR3 is TGTGCCAGCAGCGCGTTCGGGCGGGGGGATCCAGATACGCAGTATTTT. It specifies CASSAFGRGDPDTQYF.

The genes are TRBV5-1 and TRBJ2-5; 7 bases fit TRBD2. CDR1 is SGHRS and CDR2 is YFSETQ in the germline V gene. The CDR3 is 15 amino acids. Trimming removed 4 bases from V and 5 bases from J; junction bases left unmatched: 11. CDR3 DNA sequence: TGCGCCAGCAGCCCCGGGGAGGGAAGTTGGGAGACCCAGTACTTC. Protein product: CASSPGEGSWETQYF.

This clonotype was seen more than once but under ten times. This chain connects TRBV28 to TRBJ1-4; D perhaps matches TRBD1 (6 bases). Between the trimmed V and J ends, which lost 1 base and 7 bases, there was a span of 13 bases. The CDR3 covers 15 residues. The germline V gene has CDR1 MDHEN and CDR2 SYDVKM. This CDR3 reads CASSLLLGGSEKLFF. As DNA, the CDR3 is TGTGCCAGCAGTTTATTACTAGGGGGAAGTGAAAAACTGTTTTTT.

Concerning this clonotype: With a much larger clone just one base away, this may be a read error. J is TRBJ2-5 and V is TRBV7-2; 7 bases align to TRBD2. V shed 6 bases, J shed 5 bases, and the junction held 12 bases outside the gene matches. The germline gives CDR1 SGHTA, CDR2 FQGNSA. This CDR3 spans 15 amino acids. CDR3 sequence: CASRVGTITRETQYF. The CDR3 nucleotides are TGTGCCAGCAGAGTTGGGACTATCACGAGGGAGACCCAGTACTTC.

The chain carries TRBV5-1 and TRBJ2-3; D is perhaps TRBD1 or TRBD2 (5 bases each). Trimming shortened V by 2 bases and J by 3 bases, and 13 bases separated the two germline ends. The length of the CDR3 is 15 residues. In germline, CDR1 is SGHRS, CDR2 YFSETQ. The CDR3 DNA sequence: TGCGCCAGCAGCTTTCGGGCAGGGAGTACAGATACGCAGTATTTT. This sequence encodes CASSFRAGSTDTQYF.

The chain is built from TRBV29-1 and TRBJ2-2, with D possibly matching TRBD2 (5 bases). V shed 5 bases and J shed 1 base, with 11 bases lying between them. CDR1 SQVTM and CDR2 ANQGSEA come from the germline V gene. The CDR3 is 14 residues long. This chain's CDR3 is CSVFSSENTGELFF. CDR3 DNA sequence: TGCAGCGTTTTCAGTAGCGAGAACACCGGGGAGCTGTTTTTT.

The V and J genes are TRBV29-1 and TRBJ1-1; D is unclear. The germline V gene encodes CDR1 SQVTM and CDR2 ANQGSEA. The V end was cut by 7 bases, the J end by 1 base, with 16 bases between. The CDR3 contains 14 residues. The CDR3 loop is CSATQWSRNTEAFF. In nucleotides, the CDR3 is TGCAGCGCGACTCAGTGGAGTCGGAACACTGAAGCTTTCTTT.

This clonotype was counted ten times or more. One junction end disagrees with the germline gene, perhaps due to a read error. The chain has TRBV12-3 or TRBV12-4 and TRBJ2-4; D tentatively reads TRBD1 or TRBD2 (5 bases each). The CDR3 spans 12 residues. CDR3 sequence: CASSPRGNIQYF. In DNA form, the CDR3 reads TGCGCCAGCAGCCCGAGGGGTAACATTCAGTACTTC.

This clonotype was counted between two and nine times. The V and J genes are TRBV6-2 or TRBV6-3 and TRBJ2-7, with D possibly being TRBD1 (6 bases). V was pared by 2 bases and J by 6 bases, with 11 bases between. Per the germline V gene, CDR1 is MNHEY and CDR2 is SVGEGT. The CDR3 covers 13 residues. The CDR3 bases are TGTGCCAGCAGTTACACAGGGACGGGCGAGCAGTACTTC. Translation gives CASSYTGTGEQYF.

The sample holds a few counts of this clonotype. This chain connects TRBV12-3 or TRBV12-4 to TRBJ2-2; perhaps TRBD2 as D (6 bases). The V and J ends lost 6 bases and 5 bases respectively, with 19 bases between them. This CDR3 spans 16 amino acids. The CDR3 bases are TGTGCCAGCAGGGGGGATGGAGGGGTTTTGACCGGGGAGCTGTTTTTT. It translates to CASRGDGGVLTGELFF.

CDR3 nucleotide sequence: TGTGCCAGCAGTTCACCATGGACTAGCGGGGGTAATGAGCAGTTCTTC. This codes for CASSSPWTSGGNEQFF. This rearrangement joins TRBV6-4 to TRBJ2-1; 13 nucleotides agree with TRBD2. This CDR3 is built from 16 residues. With 5 bases clipped from V and 7 bases from J, the junction kept 8 bases outside the gene matches. Germline CDR1 and CDR2: MRHNA and SNTAGT.